Listed here are 29 T cell receptor beta chains from one sample, sequenced in a study of shared clonotypes between healthy human individuals. The protocol was immunoSEQ multiplex PCR, while the TCRdb copy is restricted to in-frame clones and leaves out a portion. The sample gives nearly 1,000,000 clones, 76% of which show up once; approximately 1.5% is in the top ten. The source material was memory CD4+ T cells sorted from blood. Subset specified: CD45RA-negative fraction. These receptors were taken from a man between 18 and 29 years old in good health.

This chain joins TRBV9 and TRBJ2-6; tentatively, D is TRBD2 (5 bases). V lost 3 bases, J lost 1 base, and 17 bases lay in between. Germline V gives CDR1 SGDLS, CDR2 YYNGEE. The CDR3 spans 18 residues. Here the CDR3 reads CASSAYGIGRSGANVLTF. The CDR3 nucleotides are TGTGCCAGCAGCGCTTATGGGATAGGGAGATCTGGGGCCAACGTCCTGACTTTC.

The rearrangement joins TRBV27 to TRBJ1-1; perhaps TRBD1 as D (5 bases). The CDR3 has 13 amino acids. From germline, CDR1 is MNHEY and CDR2 SMNVEV (reference sequence). The V gene lost 2 bases and the J gene lost 6 bases, with 10 bases spanning the gap. The DNA for the CDR3 is TGTGCCAGCAGTTTAAGGCAGGGTGCTGAAGCTTTCTTT. Protein sequence: CASSLRQGAEAFF.

V usage is TRBV27 and J usage is TRBJ2-2; the D call may be TRBD1 or TRBD2 (6 bases each). V lost 5 bases and J 0 bases, leaving 7 bases between the germline ends. From germline, CDR1 is MNHEY and CDR2 SMNVEV (reference sequence). The CDR3 spans 14 residues. CDR3 sequence (DNA): TGTGCCAGCAGTCGGGGGCCGAACACCGGGGAGCTGTTTTTT. Translation: CASSRGPNTGELFF.

The count of this clone is one. This rearrangement joins TRBV5-1 to TRBJ2-1, with D unclear. CDR1 and CDR2 from the germline V gene are SGHRS and YFSETQ. The length of the CDR3 is 12 residues. Trimming shortened V by 0 bases and J by 5 bases, and 3 bases separated the two germline ends. The CDR3, as DNA: TGCGCCAGCAGCTTGGTCAACAATGAGCAGTTCTTC. Encoded protein: CASSLVNNEQFF.

The rearrangement uses TRBV30 and TRBJ2-3, with 7 bases that match TRBD2. Germline V gives CDR1 GTSNPN, CDR2 SVGIG (reference sequence). V lost 0 bases and J lost 2; bases outside the gene matches: 5. The CDR3 spans 15 residues. CDR3 nucleotides: TGTGCCTGGAGTGTTGTGGGAGGGATCACAGATACGCAGTATTTT. It translates to CAWSVVGGITDTQYF.

The chain recombines TRBV7-6 with TRBJ2-1; unclear D gene. Per germline, CDR1 SGHVS and CDR2 FNYEAQ. The CDR3 contains 16 residues. V was pared by 1 base and J by 4 bases, with 14 bases between. CDR3 residues: CASSLEAYESYNEQFF. The CDR3 coding sequence is TGTGCCAGCAGCTTAGAAGCCTACGAATCTTACAATGAGCAGTTCTTC.

A few counts support this clone. CDR3 region: CASNPIFGTEAFF. The CDR3 coding sequence is TGTGCCAGCAACCCGATTTTTGGGACTGAAGCTTTCTTT. J is TRBJ1-1 and V is TRBV6-1; D gene ambiguous. The CDR3 is made up of 13 amino acids. Trimming stripped 7 bases from V and 5 bases from J, with 14 bases between. The V gene's germline CDR1 is MNHNS and CDR2 SASEGT.

The J gene is TRBJ2-7, the V gene TRBV6-5; a weak D match, TRBD2 (6 bases). The CDR3 has 15 amino acids. The ends were cut back, 0 bases at V and 3 bases at J, with 12 bases in the middle. Germline V gene lookup returns CDR1 MNHEY and CDR2 SVGAGI. The DNA of the CDR3 is TGTGCCAGCAGTTACTCAAATGGCGGGATCTACGAGCAGTACTTC. It encodes CASSYSNGGIYEQYF.

The chain joins TRBV5-1 to TRBJ2-2, with 8 bases matching TRBD2. V was pared by 4 bases and J by 6 bases, with 11 bases of the junction left unmatched. CDR3 length: 16 amino acids. Germline CDR1 reads SGHRS; CDR2 reads YFSETQ. CDR3 nucleotide sequence: TGCGCCAGCAGCCTTTATGGTAGCGGGACCGCCGGGGAGCTGTTTTTT. Encoded protein: CASSLYGSGTAGELFF. The whole variable domain, remainder taken from reference TRBV5-1 and TRBJ2-2, is KAGVTQTPRYLIKTRGQQVTLSCSPISGHRSVSWYQQTPGQGLQFLFEYFSETQRNKGNFPGRFSGRQFSNSRSEMNVSTLELGDSALYLCASSLYGSGTAGELFFGEGSRLTVL.

This clone was detected only a few times. The V gene is TRBV6-6, the J gene TRBJ2-2; no definite D call. The CDR3 runs 12 residues. CDR1 and CDR2 from the germline V gene are MNHNY and SVGAGI (reference sequence). V shed 2 bases and J shed 6 bases, with 4 bases lying between them. The CDR3 DNA sequence: TGTGCCAGCAGTTACACTTCCGGGGAGCTGTTTTTT. Protein: CASSYTSGELFF.

V is TRBV29-1 and J is TRBJ1-1; TRBD1 aligns across 7 bases. V lost 5 bases and J lost 1; bases outside the gene matches: 7. From germline, CDR1 is SQVTM and CDR2 ANQGSEA. This CDR3 region has 14 residues. The CDR3 region has the DNA TGCAGCGTTCTTCCTCGGACAGGGAACACTGAAGCTTTCTTT. It translates to CSVLPRTGNTEAFF.

V gene TRBV5-5 combines with J gene TRBJ2-3; the D is unclear. The V end lost 6 bases, the J end lost 1 base, and 9 bases lay between the germline ends. Looked up from germline, CDR1 is SGHKS and CDR2 is YYEKEE (reference sequence). The CDR3 sequence is 13 residues long. CDR3 sequence: CASTSLGTDTQYF. In DNA, the CDR3 is TGTGCCAGCACCTCCCTTGGCACAGATACGCAGTATTTT.

Points on this clone: This specimen includes other DNA sequences encoding the same CDR3. The CDR3 protein is CASSSRGVYGYTF. The CDR3 DNA sequence: TGTGCCAGCAGCTCCCGCGGGGTCTATGGCTACACCTTC. The chain links TRBV27 to TRBJ1-2, with unresolved D. The V end was cut by 6 bases, the J end by 4 bases, with 12 bases between. The germline gives CDR1 MNHEY, CDR2 SMNVEV (reference sequence). This CDR3 spans 13 amino acids.

Turning to this clone: In the same sample, other DNA sequences code for this CDR3. The chain carries TRBV5-4 and TRBJ1-5; tentatively, D is TRBD1 (6 bases). CDR3 size: 14 residues. V dropped 0 bases and J dropped 2 bases, with 6 bases sitting between them. The V gene's germline CDR1 is SGHNT and CDR2 YYREEE (reference sequence). CDR3 sequence: CASSLDRGNQPQHF. The CDR3 DNA sequence: TGTGCCAGCAGCTTGGACAGGGGCAATCAGCCCCAGCATTTT.

CDR3 region: CSYSAGASYNEQFF. DNA for the CDR3: TGCAGCTACTCCGCGGGGGCCTCCTACAATGAGCAGTTCTTC. The chain combines TRBV29-1 with TRBJ2-1; maybe TRBD2 (7 bases). Germline CDR1 SQVTM, CDR2 ANQGSEA. V was clipped by 8 bases and J by 0 bases, with 14 bases between them. The CDR3 runs to 14 residues.

The rearrangement links TRBV5-4 to TRBJ2-1; D gene unclear. Germline assignment: CDR1 SGHNT and CDR2 YYREEE (reference sequence). V was trimmed by 4 bases and J by 8 bases, leaving 7 bases between them. This CDR3 has 11 residues. As DNA, the CDR3 is TGTGCCAGCAGCCCCCCCCATGAGCAGTTCTTC. Protein sequence: CASSPPHEQFF.

As for this clone: The identical CDR3 is also encoded by other nucleotide sequences in the sample. The chain joins TRBV10-3 to TRBJ2-5, with D uncertain. Germline V CDR1 and CDR2: ENHRY, SYGVKD. V lost 2 bases to trimming and J lost 4 bases, with 5 bases between them. The length of the CDR3 is 12 residues. In DNA form, the CDR3 reads TGTGCCATCAGTGAGATCGGAGAGACCCAGTACTTC. Translation gives CAISEIGETQYF.

The rearrangement joins TRBV19 to TRBJ1-1; 8 bases fit TRBD1. Losses at the gene ends were 4 bases for V and 10 bases for J; bases not matched to a gene: 8. This CDR3 region has 13 residues. Per germline, CDR1 LNHDA and CDR2 SQIVND (reference sequence). The chain's CDR3 is CASSSPGGRGAFF. For the CDR3, the DNA is TGTGCCAGTAGTAGTCCAGGGGGCCGCGGAGCTTTCTTT.

As DNA, the CDR3 is TGTGCCAGCAGAGGAACCGGACGGAGCGAGCAGTACTTC. It yields the protein CASRGTGRSEQYF. The rearrangement uses TRBV6-5 and TRBJ2-7; D unresolved. Trimming pared 6 bases from V and 6 bases from J, leaving 15 bases between. Germline-derived CDR1 and CDR2 are MNHEY and SVGAGI. CDR3 length: 13 residues.

The rearrangement joins TRBV5-1 to TRBJ1-3; weak D call: TRBD1 (5 bases). The CDR3 length is 16 residues. V lost 0 bases and J 0 bases, leaving 10 bases between the germline ends. Germline CDR1 SGHRS, CDR2 YFSETQ. The CDR3 sequence is CASSLGGVSSGNTIYF. The CDR3 bases are TGCGCCAGCAGCTTGGGAGGGGTGAGCTCTGGAAACACCATATATTTT.

The chain joins TRBV4-3 to TRBJ1-6, with a tentative D call TRBD1 (6 bases). Germline V gene lookup returns CDR1 LGHNA and CDR2 YSLEER. Trimming took 0 bases from V and 7 from J, leaving 10 bases between them. The CDR3 loop spans 15 amino acids. The CDR3 nucleotides are TGCGCCAGCAGCCAAGAAATCCAGGGGAATTCACCCCTCCACTTT. This codes for CASSQEIQGNSPLHF.

This chain uses TRBV5-6 with TRBJ1-2; 8 nucleotides match TRBD1. The CDR3 is 16 residues long. Trimming cost V 1 base and J 0 bases; bases outside gene matches: 5. Germline values: CDR1 SGHDT, CDR2 YYEEEE. DNA for the CDR3: TGTGCCAGCAGCTTGCGGACAGGGACTGCTAACTATGGCTACACCTTC. Its translation: CASSLRTGTANYGYTF.

The chain uses TRBV4-3 and TRBJ1-2; D not resolved. Per germline, CDR1 LGHNA and CDR2 YSLEER. This CDR3 is built from 13 residues. With 2 bases removed from V and 5 bases from J, the gap between germline ends came to 9 bases. The DNA for the CDR3 is TGCGCCAGCAGCCAACTCGGAGAGTATGGCTACACCTTC. This codes for CASSQLGEYGYTF.

This chain connects TRBV19 to TRBJ2-5, with TRBD1 identical over 10 bases. Germline V gene sequence: CDR1 LNHDA, CDR2 SQIVND (reference sequence). V was clipped by 2 bases and J by 5 bases; unmatched bases: 5. CDR3 length: 15 amino acids. This CDR3 reads CASSIHGTGVETQYF. CDR3 DNA: TGTGCCAGTAGTATACATGGGACAGGGGTGGAGACCCAGTACTTC.

The chain has TRBV5-1 and TRBJ2-1, with 11 bases identical to TRBD2. The CDR3 runs to 15 residues. J was trimmed by 5 bases and V by 4 bases; bases with no gene match: 5. From germline, CDR1 is SGHRS and CDR2 YFSETQ. The CDR3 reads CASSTLAGGDNEQFF. In DNA form, the CDR3 reads TGCGCCAGCAGCACGCTAGCGGGAGGCGACAATGAGCAGTTCTTC.

V gene TRBV25-1 combines with J gene TRBJ1-4, with TRBD1 matching 9 bases. The CDR3 runs to 17 residues. J gave up 5 bases and V 2 bases, and 9 bases lay outside the gene matches. Germline CDR1 and CDR2: MGHDK and SYGVNS. In DNA, the CDR3 is TGTGCCAGCAGTGAACGGCGCCAAGGGACAGGGAATGAAAAACTGTTTTTT. Its protein product is CASSERRQGTGNEKLFF.

This chain uses TRBV11-2 with TRBJ2-7; no clear D gene. Trimming removed 2 bases from V and 0 bases from J, with 8 bases in between. Germline assignment: CDR1 SGHAT and CDR2 FQNNGV. The CDR3 contains 14 residues. CDR3: CASSLPGSSYEQYF. The CDR3 nucleotides read TGTGCCAGCAGCTTACCAGGAAGCTCCTACGAGCAGTACTTC.

The gene calls are TRBV6-6 and TRBJ1-1, with D perhaps matching TRBD1 (5 bases). Germline loops: CDR1 MNHNY, CDR2 SVGAGI (reference sequence). Trimming shortened V by 0 bases and J by 5 bases, and 10 bases separated the two germline ends. This CDR3 comprises 14 residues. The CDR3 reads CASSYSDRRTEAFF. The CDR3 DNA is TGTGCCAGCAGTTACTCCGACAGACGGACTGAAGCTTTCTTT.

This clone occurred once. The chain uses TRBV5-1 and TRBJ2-5; either TRBD1 or TRBD2 may supply D (6 bases each). V dropped 4 bases and J dropped 3 bases, with 22 bases sitting between them. This CDR3 has 17 amino acids. The germline gives CDR1 SGHRS, CDR2 YFSETQ. The CDR3 reads CASSTELGVGGKETQYF. The CDR3 coding sequence is TGCGCCAGCAGCACCGAATTGGGAGTAGGGGGGAAAGAGACCCAGTACTTC.